This T cell receptor beta chain was captured by sequencing in a study of cytomegalovirus exposure and HLA in healthy donors. Findings and caveats of the study: Accurate HLA-A and HLA-B prediction from TCR beta sequences was reported for most subjects.

A word on this clone: The antigen is not known.

The primer mix had 60 Vbeta and 13 Jbeta primers. Sequencing used immunoSEQ multiplex PCR; TCRdb keeps in-frame clones, though not all of them. The sample lists about 160,000 clones, 79% occurring once. Everyone who donated was a healthy bone marrow donor. Trimming cost V 1 base and J 5 bases; bases outside gene matches: 7. Germline V gene sequence: CDR1 SGHAT, CDR2 FQNNGV. This CDR3 region has 15 residues. Sequencing input: PBMCs. The source is a man between 40 and 49 years old in good health and CMV-seronegative. This chain links TRBV11-2 with TRBJ2-5, with TRBD2 identical over 7 bases. For the CDR3, the DNA is TGTGCCAGCAGCTTAGCGGGCGGGGAGGGGGAGACCCAGTACTTC. It specifies CASSLAGGEGETQYF.